Given below is one T cell receptor (beta chain) in context. Antigen unknown. The junction departs from the called germline gene at one end, perhaps through a read error. The data originate from a study of metastatic and nonmetastatic thyroid tumors. Findings and limits, study-wide: It was reported that TCR beta diversity was significantly higher in malignant thyroid tumors than benign nodules, in blood and tumor.

Each patient came to thyroid surgery without any prior treatment (of any kind). TCRdb ran MiXCR on the PCR reads. This table holds about 30,000 clones, around 22% found once. CDR1 and CDR2 from the germline V gene are MNHEY and SMNVEV (reference sequence). This CDR3 is built from 13 residues. This chain joins TRBV27 and TRBJ1-1; D is perhaps TRBD1 (5 bases). The TCR comes from a female donor with papillary thyroid cancer or a benign thyroid nodule (not recorded which). Some clones in this sample may be carry-over from other donors' samples. Sequenced material: blood. The CDR3 coding sequence is TGTGCCTGCAGTTTATGGGGCAGCTCACTAGCTTTCTTT. Amino acid sequence: CACSLWGSSLAFF.